The clone carrying this T cell receptor (beta chain) was counted between two and nine times. Its antigen is not identified. This entry comes from a study of identical twins. Findings and limits, study-wide: In cord blood, abundant beta clonotypes had fewer insertions; memory showed no trend. Twin pairs had excess sharing that was weaker in beta out-of-frame sequences.

Template switching added a universal primer binding site, and final cDNA carried unique molecular identifiers. TCRdb independently ran MiXCR on the 5' RACE reads; one entry per CDR3 protein. The sample records about 920,000 distinct CDR3 sequences, roughly 12% being singletons. Healthy Caucasians alone served as donors. Germline CDR1 and CDR2: SGHRS and YFSETQ. CDR3 length: 15 amino acids. With 4 bases clipped from V and 4 bases from J, the junction kept 6 bases outside the gene matches. The data also belong to a second study, concerning yellow fever vaccine responses in identical twins.

V usage is TRBV5-1 and J usage is TRBJ2-1; TRBD2 matches 9 bases. The sample comprised PBMCs. This clonotype originated in a woman under 30 in good health. The CDR3 reads CASSTGTSLYNEQFF. The CDR3 DNA sequence: TGCGCCAGCAGCACCGGGACTAGCTTATACAATGAGCAGTTCTTC.